The entry below describes one T cell receptor (beta chain). The trim removed 0 bases at V and 4 bases at J, leaving 6 bases unmatched. The CDR3 is made up of 17 amino acids. Per the germline V gene, CDR1 is KGHDR and CDR2 is SFDVKD. These data are taken from a study of blood T cell repertoires in COVID-19. In the study overall: Whether acute or convalescent, the COVID-19 samples came from the United States, Italy and Spain. The analysed material was cDNA or gDNA that came from T cells, B-cell-depleted T cells, or PBMCs.

In the original workflow: Amplification with reference gene primers provided the estimates of nucleated cell counts. Only in-frame clones appear in the TCRdb table, and some are missing; sequencing was by immunoSEQ multiplex PCR. That table is the source of V, J and clone size, and D and trimming were worked out from the DNA. The profile shows some 200,000 clones, approximately 80% of them singletons. Sequenced: peripheral blood. The chain employs TRBV24-1 and TRBJ2-1; TRBD2 aligns across 9 bases. This receptor was identified in a human donor with acute or convalescent COVID-19. The donor label of this sample is uncertain. Written as DNA, the CDR3 is TGTGCCACCAGTGATTTGGGGGTAGCGGGGGAGTACAATGAGCAGTTCTTC. Translated, it gives CATSDLGVAGEYNEQFF.